The clone carrying this T cell receptor beta chain was seen a handful of times. Its matching antigen is unknown. This sample is drawn from a study of yellow fever vaccine responses in identical twins. TCRdb processed the RT-PCR reads anew with MiXCR; each CDR3 protein has one entry. Of 1,300 or so distinct CDR3 sequences in the sample, roughly 84% are singletons; the top ten hold 5.5% to 7%. CDR3 length: 15 residues. The germline CDR1 and CDR2 sequences are SGHAT and FQDESV (reference sequence). V gave up 3 bases and J gave up 0 bases, with 10 bases separating them. Points from the study as a whole: After vaccination, twins' T cell response reportedly seemed partly convergent, partly personalized.

The chain links TRBV11-1 to TRBJ2-3; maybe TRBD2 (6 bases). Specimen: T cells from blood (PBMCs), unsorted or a sorted subset (not recorded which), collected before or after yellow fever vaccination (not recorded which). This receptor was obtained from a woman aged 18-29 years who received the yellow fever vaccine. The CDR3 sequence is CASSFGGASTDTQYF. The DNA for the CDR3 is TGTGCCAGCAGCTTCGGCGGGGCTAGCACAGATACGCAGTATTTT.